This T cell receptor beta chain was documented in a study of beta chain features in type 1 diabetes. Study-level results: Within patients, naive, central memory and Treg TCRB repertoires seemed more similar than within healthy donors.

The CDR3 is 17 amino acids. V trimming: 0 bases; J trimming: 1 base; junction bases outside the gene matches: 4. Germline CDR1 is SGHRS and CDR2 is YFSETQ. As to this clone: Its antigen is still unknown.

cDNA synthesis used the whole RNA isolate, giving expressed TCRB sequences. Data came from immunoSEQ multiplex PCR; TCRdb stores just in-frame clones and leaves some out. The sample carries 310,000 or so clones, 8% recorded once. The gene calls are TRBV5-1 and TRBJ2-1; 10 bases line up with TRBD2. The material sequenced was central memory CD4+ T cells from blood. This clonotype originated in a woman in her late teens or twenties in good health. The CDR3 DNA reads TGCGCCAGCAGCTTGGAGGCTAGCGGGGGTTCCTACAATGAGCAGTTCTTC. Its protein product is CASSLEASGGSYNEQFF.